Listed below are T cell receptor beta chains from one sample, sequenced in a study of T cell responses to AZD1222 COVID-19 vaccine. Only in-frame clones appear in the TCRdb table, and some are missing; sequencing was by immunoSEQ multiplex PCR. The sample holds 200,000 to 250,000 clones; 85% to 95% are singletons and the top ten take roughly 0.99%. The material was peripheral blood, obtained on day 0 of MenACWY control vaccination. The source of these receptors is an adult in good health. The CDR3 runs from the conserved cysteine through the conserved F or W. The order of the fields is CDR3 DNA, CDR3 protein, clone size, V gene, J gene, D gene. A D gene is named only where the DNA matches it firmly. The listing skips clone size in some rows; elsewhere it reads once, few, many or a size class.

TGTGCCAGCAGCCACCACAGGGCCGTCGGCACTGAAGCTTTCTTT	CASSHHRAVGTEAFF	NA	TRBV4-2	TRBJ1-1	NA
TGTGCCAGCAGCATACGACAGGGGGCTGGGGCGAACACCGGGGAGCTGTTTTTT	CASSIRQGAGANTGELFF	NA	TRBV5-4	TRBJ2-2	TRBD1
TGTGCCAGCTCACCCTCTTTGGGCTATGGCTACACCTTC	CASSPSLGYGYTF	NA	TRBV18	TRBJ1-2	NA
TGTGCCAGCTCACCAGTGACAGGGGGGGAAATCGCTTTCTTT	CASSPVTGGEIAFF	NA	TRBV18	TRBJ1-1	TRBD1
TGTGCCAGCAGTTTGGGACGGAGCGTTGAAGCTTTCTTT	CASSLGRSVEAFF	NA	TRBV12-3/TRBV12-4	TRBJ1-1	NA
TGTGCCAGCTCACCGATCAACCCCCGGGGCAATCAGCCCCAGCATTTT	CASSPINPRGNQPQHF	once	TRBV18	TRBJ1-5	NA
TGCGCCAGCAGCCGTCCTAACAGGTATTCTAGCACAGATACGCAGTATTTT	CASSRPNRYSSTDTQYF	NA	TRBV4-1	TRBJ2-3	NA
TGTGCCAGCAGCCCGCGACAAAAGTACAATCAGCCCCAGCATTTT	CASSPRQKYNQPQHF	NA	TRBV11-3	TRBJ1-5	NA
TGTGCCAGCAGCCGCCTGACTAGCGGGGGTGCTCAAGAGACCCAGTACTTC	CASSRLTSGGAQETQYF	NA	TRBV9	TRBJ2-5	TRBD2
TGTGCCACCAGTGATGATCAGGCTACACCTAATGAAAAACTGTTTTTT	CATSDDQATPNEKLFF	NA	TRBV24-1	TRBJ1-4	NA
TGTGCCATCAGCACAGGGAATCAGCCCCAGCATTTT	CAISTGNQPQHF	NA	TRBV10-3	TRBJ1-5	NA
TGTGCCAGCACCTTCCGGAGGGAGGGAGGCTACACCTTC	CASTFRREGGYTF	NA	TRBV2	TRBJ1-2	NA
TGTGCCAGCAGTTCCGGACAGGGAATGGATGGCTACACCTTC	CASSSGQGMDGYTF	NA	TRBV6-5	TRBJ1-2	TRBD1
TGCGCCAGCAGTGGTCAGGGGAACACTGAAGCTTTCTTT	CASSGQGNTEAFF	NA	TRBV10-2	TRBJ1-1	NA
TGTGCCTGGAGTCCCCCCGCGGGTCCTTCCTACGAGCAGTACTTC	CAWSPPAGPSYEQYF	NA	TRBV30	TRBJ2-7	NA
TGTGCCTGGAGAACAGGGTTCGAGCAGTACTTC	CAWRTGFEQYF	NA	TRBV30	TRBJ2-7	NA
TGTGCCAGCAGCTTTGACCGTCTCTCGTATGGCTACACCTTC	CASSFDRLSYGYTF	NA	TRBV13	TRBJ1-2	NA
TGTGCCAGCAGCCCCCCGGGGAAGGGGCTGTTTTTT	CASSPPGKGLFF	NA	TRBV3-1/TRBV3-2	TRBJ1-4	NA
TGTGCCAGCAGCTCGCCAGGGAGGACGTACACTGAAGCTTTCTTT	CASSSPGRTYTEAFF	NA	TRBV7-8	TRBJ1-1	NA
TGTGCCAGCAGCTTTCGCTCAGACTTCAGGTTCTACGAGCAGTACTTC	CASSFRSDFRFYEQYF	once	TRBV5-6	TRBJ2-7	NA
TGTGCCAGCAGTTACGCGCTAGCGGGCTCCTACGAGCAGTACTTC	CASSYALAGSYEQYF	NA	TRBV6-5	TRBJ2-7	TRBD2
TGTGCCAGCAGATCCCGTGGAGGTACTAACTATGGCTACACCTTC	CASRSRGGTNYGYTF	NA	TRBV2	TRBJ1-2	NA
TGTGCCAGCAGTCCAGCGAGGACCTACGAGCAGTACTTC	CASSPARTYEQYF	NA	TRBV6-5	TRBJ2-7	NA
TGTGCCAGCAGACGATGGGGGGGCTCCTCCTACGAGCAGTACTTC	CASRRWGGSSYEQYF	NA	TRBV11-2	TRBJ2-7	NA
TGTGCCAGCAGTGCAGGGGAGTTTTCACCCCTCCACTTT	CASSAGEFSPLHF	few	TRBV2	TRBJ1-6	NA
TGTGCCATCGGTGATCCCTATAGCAATCAGCCCCAGCATTTT	CAIGDPYSNQPQHF	NA	TRBV10-3	TRBJ1-5	NA
TGTGCCAGCAGTTCGGGCCCAGGGCTGGGAGGGGAGACCCAGTACTTC	CASSSGPGLGGETQYF	NA	TRBV5-6	TRBJ2-5	TRBD2
TGCGCCAGCGCCCAGGGCTACTCTGGAAACACCATATATTTT	CASAQGYSGNTIYF	NA	TRBV5-1	TRBJ1-3	NA
TGTGCTAGTGGTTTGTCGGGTGAAAGCAATCAGCCCCAGCATTTT	CASGLSGESNQPQHF	NA	TRBV12-5	TRBJ1-5	NA
TGTGCCAGCAGCGAAACCGGGACACCAAACTATGGCTACACCTTC	CASSETGTPNYGYTF	NA	TRBV5-5	TRBJ1-2	NA
TGTGCCAGCAGCTTGGTCCAGGGACACTCTGGAAACACCATATATTTT	CASSLVQGHSGNTIYF	NA	TRBV5-8	TRBJ1-3	NA
TGCAGCGTTGATAAGGCAGAGACCCAGTACTTC	CSVDKAETQYF	NA	TRBV29-1	TRBJ2-5	NA
TGTGCCAGCAGCTTGGTGGACGGAGGCCACGAGCAGTACTTC	CASSLVDGGHEQYF	NA	TRBV5-6	TRBJ2-7	NA
TGCGCCAGCAGTCGCACCGATGAGCAGTTCTTC	CASSRTDEQFF	NA	TRBV10-1	TRBJ2-1	NA
TGTGCCAGCTCACCACCGAATTCTCCGGCCCAGTTCTTC	CASSPPNSPAQFF	NA	TRBV18	TRBJ2-1	NA
TGTGCCATCAGGAAGGGACAGGGGGCTGATGGCTACACCTTC	CAIRKGQGADGYTF	NA	TRBV10-3	TRBJ1-2	TRBD1
TGTGCCAGCAGCTTAGCGACGTGGGGGGCAACTAATGAAAAACTGTTTTTT	CASSLATWGATNEKLFF	NA	TRBV7-8	TRBJ1-4	NA
TGTGCCAGCAGCTTGTACGGGTCAACCCAAGCTTCACCCCTCCACTTT	CASSLYGSTQASPLHF	NA	TRBV7-9	TRBJ1-6	NA
TGTGCCAGCAGCTTCGGGACAGGGGGCACGGTGAACACCATATATTTT	CASSFGTGGTVNTIYF	NA	TRBV7-6	TRBJ1-3	TRBD1
TGTGCCAGCAGTAAGACTAGGAGGGATACGCAGTATTTT	CASSKTRRDTQYF	NA	TRBV6-5	TRBJ2-3	NA
TGTGCCAGCAGCTTAACAGGGAACACTGAAGCTTTCTTT	CASSLTGNTEAFF	NA	TRBV7-3	TRBJ1-1	NA
TGCGCCAGCAGCCCTAAGGGTAACTATGGCTACACCTTC	CASSPKGNYGYTF	few	TRBV10-2	TRBJ1-2	NA
TGTGCCAGTAGAACCGGGACAGGGTCTATTCTAAATCAGCCCCAGCATTTT	CASRTGTGSILNQPQHF	NA	TRBV19	TRBJ1-5	TRBD1
TGCAGCGTTGTTGTCAGCGTCATGAACACTGAAGCTTTCTTT	CSVVVSVMNTEAFF	NA	TRBV29-1	TRBJ1-1	NA
TGTGCCTGGAGCAAAGAGACGGAATCCACCTCTGGAAACACCATATATTTT	CAWSKETESTSGNTIYF	NA	TRBV30	TRBJ1-3	NA
TGTGCCATCGCGAGGGGGGACCGAGCGAACACCGGGGAGCTGTTTTTT	CAIARGDRANTGELFF	NA	TRBV10-3	TRBJ2-2	NA
TGTGCCAGCAGCTTGCGAACCCGACTAGCAGATACGCAGTATTTT	CASSLRTRLADTQYF	NA	TRBV5-6	TRBJ2-3	NA
TGTGCCGCCACCGAGGGGGCCCGCTCCTACAATGAGCAGTTCTTC	CAATEGARSYNEQFF	NA	TRBV6-5	TRBJ2-1	TRBD1
TGTGCCTGGGATCGACGGGACAGGCTCCGAGGCTACACCTTC	CAWDRRDRLRGYTF	NA	TRBV30	TRBJ1-2	TRBD1
TGTGCCAGTAGGCGGGGAAGCTTAGACAATCAGCCCCAGCATTTT	CASRRGSLDNQPQHF	NA	TRBV19	TRBJ1-5	NA
TGTGCCAGCAGCCAGGCTGACAGGAACACTGAAGCTTTCTTT	CASSQADRNTEAFF	NA	TRBV4-2	TRBJ1-1	NA
TGTGCCAGCAGCCCCTTAGGGGAAGGGGACACTGAAGCTTTCTTT	CASSPLGEGDTEAFF	NA	TRBV13	TRBJ1-1	NA
TGTGCCAGCACGTTCAGTTTCAACACCGGGGAGCTGTTTTTT	CASTFSFNTGELFF	once	TRBV6-4	TRBJ2-2	NA
TGTGCCAGTAGTATAGGGGGGCGCAGCATGAACACTGAAGCTTTCTTT	CASSIGGRSMNTEAFF	NA	TRBV19	TRBJ1-1	NA
TGTGCCAGCAGTTACGGTAGGAGGAACACCGGGGAGCTGTTTTTT	CASSYGRRNTGELFF	NA	TRBV6-6	TRBJ2-2	NA
TGTGCCAGCAATACAGGGGGCAAGGAAGAAAAACTGTTTTTT	CASNTGGKEEKLFF	NA	TRBV27	TRBJ1-4	TRBD1
TGTGCCAGCAGCGTGGCTAGCGGGGCATCGGAGACCCAGTACTTC	CASSVASGASETQYF	NA	TRBV9	TRBJ2-5	TRBD2
TGTGCCTGGAGTGTGGGCGGGAACACTGAAGCTTTCTTT	CAWSVGGNTEAFF	NA	TRBV30	TRBJ1-1	NA
TGTGCCAGTAGTTTCCGGGACAAAACGAACACTGAAGCTTTCTTT	CASSFRDKTNTEAFF	NA	TRBV19	TRBJ1-1	NA